The 20 T cell receptor beta chains presented below share a single source sample, sequenced in a study of identical twins. TCRdb reprocessed the 5' RACE reads via MiXCR and lists one record per CDR3 protein. Of around 230,000 distinct CDR3 sequences in the sample, approximately 7.1% were seen once. The sample was also linked to a second study, of T cells expressing NK-cell markers.

Sequences were obtained from CD8+ T cells sorted from blood. The receptors here all came from a woman under 30 in good health.

This clonotype was counted many times. V and J are TRBV29-1 and TRBJ2-1; TRBD1 aligns across 9 bases. This CDR3 spans 13 amino acids. Germline trimming cut 6 bases from V and 3 bases from J; bases unmatched to any gene: 3. In germline, CDR1 is SQVTM, CDR2 ANQGSEA. The CDR3 nucleotides read TGCAGCGTGGGGACAGGGAACTACAATGAGCAGTTCTTC. This codes for CSVGTGNYNEQFF.

This clonotype was detected many times. This chain joins TRBV7-9 and TRBJ2-1; D not resolved. Trimming took 8 bases from V and 4 from J, leaving 18 bases between them. The CDR3 runs 15 residues. Germline CDR1 reads SEHNR; CDR2 reads FQNEAQ (reference sequence). CDR3 loop: CASDSPYISYNEQFF. DNA for the CDR3: TGTGCCAGCGATTCCCCTTATATCAGTTACAATGAGCAGTTCTTC.

This clonotype was observed at least ten times. The V gene is TRBV6-4, the J gene TRBJ2-3; unclear D gene. V shed 2 bases and J shed 0 bases, with 3 bases lying between them. The CDR3 length is 13 residues. Germline assignment: CDR1 MRHNA and CDR2 SNTAGT. CDR3 in amino acids: CASSDGSTDTQYF. The CDR3 DNA reads as TGTGCCAGCAGTGACGGTAGCACAGATACGCAGTATTTT.

This clonotype was detected many times. The V call is TRBV27, the J call TRBJ2-1; D is undetermined. There are 16 residues in the CDR3. The V end lost 4 bases, the J end lost 4 bases, and 17 bases lay between the germline ends. From germline, CDR1 is MNHEY and CDR2 SMNVEV (reference sequence). The CDR3 DNA sequence: TGTGCCAGCAGTTCTTTGGGTGGCAGCTTATACAATGAGCAGTTCTTC. This gives the protein CASSSLGGSLYNEQFF.

The CDR3 nucleotides read TGCAGCGGCGTCGTGATTTCCACGGAAGCTTTCTTT. It translates to CSGVVISTEAFF. The rearrangement links TRBV29-1 to TRBJ1-1; D uncertain. V was trimmed by 7 bases and J by 8 bases, leaving 17 bases between them. CDR3 length: 12 amino acids. Per germline, CDR1 SQVTM and CDR2 ANQGSEA. The full variable domain, rest sourced from reference TRBV29-1 and TRBJ1-1, is SAVISQKPSRDICQRGTSLTIQCQVDSQVTMMFWYRQQPGQSLTLIATANQGSEATYESGFVIDKFPISRPNLTFSTLTVSNMSPEDSSIYLCSGVVISTEAFFGQGTRLTVV.

The chain combines TRBV3-1 with TRBJ1-1, with D unresolved. The germline V gene has CDR1 LGHDT and CDR2 YNNKEL (reference sequence). The CDR3 covers 13 residues. Trimming took 0 bases from V and 4 from J, leaving 6 bases between them. CDR3 DNA: TGTGCCAGCAGCCAAGACCCCATCACTGAAGCTTTCTTT. Protein product: CASSQDPITEAFF.

This clonotype was counted between two and nine times. The chain carries TRBV11-2 and TRBJ2-7; perhaps TRBD2 as D (6 bases). The CDR3 length is 15 residues. Germline V gene data show CDR1 as SGHAT and CDR2 as FQNNGV. With 0 bases removed from V and 4 bases from J, the gap between germline ends came to 13 bases. The CDR3 protein is CASSLEASAIYEQYF. The CDR3 DNA reads TGTGCCAGCAGCTTAGAGGCTAGCGCGATTTACGAGCAGTACTTC.

The rearrangement uses TRBV6-2 or TRBV6-3 and TRBJ2-3, with 10 bases aligning to TRBD2. With 6 bases clipped from V and 6 bases from J, the junction kept 3 bases outside the gene matches. The CDR3 contains 13 residues. Germline CDR1 is MNHEY and CDR2 is SVGEGT. CDR3 DNA: TGTGCCAGCAGGCTAGCGGGAGCGGATACGCAGTATTTT. This sequence encodes CASRLAGADTQYF.

The table lists this clonotype with many counts. The chain uses TRBV7-9 and TRBJ2-3, with D possibly TRBD2 on 6 matching bases. The germline V and J ends were trimmed by 5 bases and 1 base, with 13 bases remaining between them. The CDR3 consists of 15 residues. Germline CDR1 reads SEHNR; CDR2 reads FQNEAQ (reference sequence). The CDR3 protein is CASSRAGSGTDTQYF. In nucleotides, the CDR3 is TGTGCCAGCAGCCGGGCGGGGAGCGGCACAGATACGCAGTATTTT.

This clonotype has at least ten counts. The CDR3 sequence: CASSPYSYGYEQYF. As DNA, the CDR3 is TGTGCCAGCAGTCCTTATAGTTATGGGTACGAGCAGTACTTC. The gene calls are TRBV27 and TRBJ2-7; D is unresolved. The CDR3 has 14 amino acids. Germline V lookup: CDR1 MNHEY, CDR2 SMNVEV (reference sequence). Trimming cost V 5 bases and J 4 bases, with 15 bases left between them.

The chain links TRBV6-1 to TRBJ2-2; D possibly uses TRBD1 or TRBD2 (5 bases each). This CDR3 is 17 amino acids long. Looked up from germline, CDR1 is MNHNS and CDR2 is SASEGT. V dropped 5 bases and J dropped 0 bases, with 16 bases sitting between them. CDR3 nucleotides: TGTGCCAGCAGTCGAACGTACAGGACTGCGAACACCGGGGAGCTGTTTTTT. Residues: CASSRTYRTANTGELFF.

This clonotype was recorded a few times. The V and J genes are TRBV20-1 and TRBJ2-7; 9 bases map to TRBD1. CDR1 and CDR2 (germline): DFQATT, SNEGSKA (reference sequence). The CDR3 has 15 amino acids. J lost 2 bases, V lost 2 bases, and 7 bases had no gene match. CDR3 coding DNA: TGCAGTGCTAGATCGAGGACAGGGGAAGCCTACGAGCAGTACTTC. The encoded protein is CSARSRTGEAYEQYF.

Worth noting for this clonotype: Sequence at one end of the junction differs from germline and may be a read error. V and J are TRBV3-1 and TRBJ2-1, with 12 bases lining up with TRBD2. This CDR3 spans 15 amino acids. CDR1 is LGHDT and CDR2 is YNNKEL in the germline V gene (reference sequence). This CDR3 is CACSQVASGRAYPFF. The CDR3 coding sequence is TGTGCCTGCAGCCAAGTTGCTAGCGGGAGGGCCTACCCGTTCTTC.

This clonotype was seen a handful of times. The chain has TRBV15 and TRBJ2-1; 8 bases are a match to TRBD2. Germline CDR1 reads LNHNV; CDR2 reads YYDKDF (reference sequence). V shed 5 bases and J 2 bases; nucleotides not matched to a gene: 5. The CDR3 has 15 amino acids. The CDR3, as DNA: TGTGCCACCAGCTATAGCGGGAACCCCTACAATGAGCAGTTCTTC. It translates to CATSYSGNPYNEQFF.

This clonotype was found many times. The J gene is TRBJ2-3, the V gene TRBV7-2, with 8 bases lining up with TRBD2. Trimming removed 6 bases from V and 1 base from J; junction bases left unmatched: 9. The CDR3 has 16 residues. Per germline, CDR1 SGHTA and CDR2 FQGNSA. The CDR3, as DNA: TGTGCCAGCAGTCCCCCGCGGGGGGAGGGCACAGATACGCAGTATTTT. This encodes CASSPPRGEGTDTQYF.

The rearrangement links TRBV25-1 to TRBJ2-7; a possible D gene is TRBD1 (6 bases). Germline CDR1 and CDR2: MGHDK and SYGVNS. Trimming cost V 5 bases and J 0 bases, with 14 bases left between them. The CDR3 is made up of 15 amino acids. Here the CDR3 reads CASSPTGVRSYEQYF. The CDR3 DNA reads TGTGCCAGCAGTCCGACAGGAGTCCGCTCCTACGAGCAGTACTTC.

This clonotype was detected many times. This chain links TRBV20-1 with TRBJ1-2; D might be TRBD1 (6 bases). The CDR3 spans 13 residues. The germline gives CDR1 DFQATT, CDR2 SNEGSKA (reference sequence). V was shortened by 6 bases and J by 8 bases, with 19 bases between the two germline ends. The CDR3 region is CSAPSQGKEGYTF. CDR3 in DNA: TGCAGTGCCCCATCCCAGGGGAAAGAGGGCTACACCTTC.

This clonotype came up many times. In DNA form, the CDR3 reads TGCGCCAGCAGCCAAGACGTTTACAGCGAAAATCAGCCCCAGCATTTT. Its protein is CASSQDVYSENQPQHF. This chain joins TRBV4-3 and TRBJ1-5, with D hard to call. Germline V gene sequence: CDR1 LGHNA, CDR2 YSLEER. This CDR3 is built from 16 residues. V shed 0 bases and J shed 4 bases, with 13 bases lying between them.

The CDR3 region has the DNA TGCGCCAGCAGCTTGAGGTTAGCGGGAGTCGGCGATGAGCAGTTCTTC. Its translation is CASSLRLAGVGDEQFF. The chain carries TRBV5-1 and TRBJ2-1; 9 nucleotides align to TRBD2. After removal of 1 base from V and 8 bases from J, the junction contained 10 bases not matched to a gene. CDR3 length: 16 residues. Looked up from germline, CDR1 is SGHRS and CDR2 is YFSETQ.

The V and J genes are TRBV20-1 and TRBJ2-7; the D gene is possibly TRBD1 (6 bases). V lost 3 bases to trimming and J lost 4 bases, with 13 bases between them. This CDR3 has 13 residues. The germline gives CDR1 DFQATT, CDR2 SNEGSKA (reference sequence). The DNA of the CDR3 is TGCAGTGCTAGCAAGGGGGAACCATACGAGCAGTACTTC. Translated: CSASKGEPYEQYF.